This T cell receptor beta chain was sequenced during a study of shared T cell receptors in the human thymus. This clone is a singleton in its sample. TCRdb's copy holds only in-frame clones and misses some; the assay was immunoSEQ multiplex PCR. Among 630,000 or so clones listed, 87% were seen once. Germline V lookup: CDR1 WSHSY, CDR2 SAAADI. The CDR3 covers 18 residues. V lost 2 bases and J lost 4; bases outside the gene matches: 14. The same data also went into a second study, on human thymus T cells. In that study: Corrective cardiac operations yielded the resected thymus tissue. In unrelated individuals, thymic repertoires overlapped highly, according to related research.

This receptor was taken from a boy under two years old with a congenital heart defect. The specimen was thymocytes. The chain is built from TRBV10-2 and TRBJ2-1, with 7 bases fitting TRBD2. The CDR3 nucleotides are TGCGCCAGCAGTGAGACAGCGGGACCTCCGTTCGATTACAATGAGCAGTTCTTC. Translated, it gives CASSETAGPPFDYNEQFF.